The rows below give T cell receptor beta chains drawn from one sample of a study of T cell repertoires in cytomegalovirus infection. MiXCR was run by TCRdb on the reads, yielding one entry per CDR3 protein. The table lists over 200,000 distinct CDR3 sequences, around 15% of them singletons. What was sequenced was PBMCs. The origin of the receptors is a human donor in good health (CMV status not recorded). Some clones in this sample may be carry-over from other donors' samples. The CDR3 runs from the conserved cysteine through the conserved F or W. Each record gives: clone size, J gene, D gene, V gene, CDR3 protein, CDR3 DNA. The D gene is left open where the match is weak. Expanded clones get a size class; other rows say once, few or many, or leave the size out.

clone size: many
J gene: TRBJ1-3
D gene: .
V gene: TRBV27
CDR3 protein: CASSPQVSGNTIYF
CDR3 DNA: TGTGCCAGCAGTCCCCAGGTCTCAGGAAACACCATATATTTT

clone size: many
J gene: TRBJ1-2
D gene: .
V gene: TRBV7-2
CDR3 protein: CASSLDPSSITRPPPYGYTF
CDR3 DNA: TGTGCCAGCAGCTTAGATCCCTCATCCATTACCAGGCCCCCCCCCTATGGCTACACCTTC

clone size: many
J gene: TRBJ2-7
D gene: TRBD2
V gene: TRBV7-2
CDR3 protein: CASSLSGREGYEQYF
CDR3 DNA: TGTGCCAGCAGCTTATCAGGCCGGGAGGGCTACGAGCAGTACTTC

clone size: .
J gene: TRBJ2-5
D gene: TRBD1
V gene: TRBV7-9
CDR3 protein: CASSGRRELGQGSAGTQYF
CDR3 DNA: TGTGCCAGCAGCGGACGAAGAGAACTGGGACAGGGGTCAGCGGGGACCCAGTACTTC

clone size: many
J gene: TRBJ1-1
D gene: TRBD1
V gene: TRBV12-5
CDR3 protein: CASGQPGQGFFLGNTEAFF
CDR3 DNA: TGTGCTAGTGGCCAACCGGGACAGGGTTTTTTCTTGGGGAACACTGAAGCTTTCTTT

clone size: few
J gene: TRBJ2-3
D gene: .
V gene: TRBV20-1
CDR3 protein: CSARDQTAGGTDTQYF
CDR3 DNA: TGCAGTGCTAGAGATCAGACCGCAGGTGGCACAGATACGCAGTATTTT

clone size: few
J gene: TRBJ2-7
D gene: .
V gene: TRBV7-9
CDR3 protein: CASSLDHEQYF
CDR3 DNA: TGTGCCAGCAGCTTGGATCACGAGCAGTACTTC

clone size: few
J gene: TRBJ2-5
D gene: .
V gene: TRBV29-1
CDR3 protein: CSACLLGETQYF
CDR3 DNA: TGCAGCGCATGCCTACTGGGGGAGACCCAGTACTTC

clone size: few
J gene: TRBJ2-4
D gene: TRBD2
V gene: TRBV19
CDR3 protein: CASSGAGGEHSEAKNIQYF
CDR3 DNA: TGTGCCAGTAGTGGAGCGGGGGGCGAACACTCAGAAGCCAAAAACATTCAGTACTTC

clone size: .
J gene: TRBJ1-4
D gene: .
V gene: TRBV7-9
CDR3 protein: CASTPRGTATNEKLFF
CDR3 DNA: TGTGCCAGCACCCCAAGGGGGACGGCAACTAATGAAAAACTGTTTTTT

clone size: many
J gene: TRBJ2-5
D gene: .
V gene: TRBV6-6
CDR3 protein: CASREIWTRETQYF
CDR3 DNA: TGTGCCAGCAGGGAAATTTGGACCCGGGAGACCCAGTACTTC

clone size: .
J gene: TRBJ1-1
D gene: TRBD1
V gene: TRBV20-1
CDR3 protein: CSEPIRDRYYPNTEAFF
CDR3 DNA: TGCAGTGAGCCCATCCGGGACAGGTACTATCCGAACACTGAAGCTTTCTTT

clone size: .
J gene: TRBJ2-1
D gene: .
V gene: TRBV3-1
CDR3 protein: CASSAWDSRSDNEQFF
CDR3 DNA: TGTGCCAGCAGCGCCTGGGACTCCCGCAGCGACAATGAGCAGTTCTTC

clone size: few
J gene: TRBJ1-4
D gene: .
V gene: TRBV5-6
CDR3 protein: CASSLAGQEKEKLFF
CDR3 DNA: TGTGCCAGCAGCTTGGCCGGGCAGGAAAAAGAAAAACTGTTTTTT

clone size: few
J gene: TRBJ1-1
D gene: TRBD1
V gene: TRBV7-8
CDR3 protein: CASSPTTGRILPF
CDR3 DNA: TGTGCCAGCAGCCCCACGACAGGGCGAATCCTCCCTTTT

clone size: few
J gene: TRBJ1-6
D gene: .
V gene: TRBV18
CDR3 protein: CASSPRRLQNDSPLHF
CDR3 DNA: TGTGCCAGCTCACCGCGAAGGCTCCAGAATGATTCACCCCTCCACTTT

clone size: .
J gene: TRBJ2-5
D gene: TRBD2
V gene: TRBV20-1
CDR3 protein: CSAAGVMETQYF
CDR3 DNA: TGCAGTGCCGCGGGGGTGATGGAGACCCAGTACTTC

clone size: .
J gene: TRBJ2-7
D gene: TRBD2
V gene: TRBV28
CDR3 protein: CASSLWLAGMSEQYF
CDR3 DNA: TGTGCCAGCAGTTTGTGGCTAGCGGGAATGTCCGAGCAGTACTTC

clone size: many
J gene: TRBJ2-1
D gene: .
V gene: TRBV28
CDR3 protein: CASRTGLNNEQFF
CDR3 DNA: TGTGCCAGCAGGACCGGCCTGAACAATGAGCAGTTCTTC

clone size: few
J gene: TRBJ2-5
D gene: .
V gene: TRBV4-2
CDR3 protein: CASSQDRGETQYF
CDR3 DNA: TGTGCCAGCAGCCAAGACAGGGGAGAGACCCAGTACTTC

clone size: many
J gene: TRBJ1-1
D gene: .
V gene: TRBV5-1
CDR3 protein: CASSLEDGAEAFF
CDR3 DNA: TGCGCCAGCAGCTTGGAGGACGGAGCTGAAGCTTTCTTT

clone size: .
J gene: TRBJ1-6
D gene: .
V gene: TRBV27
CDR3 protein: CASSLRARGSPLHF
CDR3 DNA: TGTGCCAGCAGCCTCCGGGCACGAGGTTCACCCCTCCACTTT

clone size: .
J gene: TRBJ2-1
D gene: TRBD2
V gene: TRBV19
CDR3 protein: CASSDRDYLPRNEQFF
CDR3 DNA: TGTGCCAGTAGTGACCGGGACTACCTTCCCAGGAATGAGCAGTTCTTC

clone size: few
J gene: TRBJ1-1
D gene: .
V gene: TRBV12-3/TRBV12-4
CDR3 protein: CASLGFEAEAFF
CDR3 DNA: TGTGCCAGCCTGGGTTTTGAGGCTGAAGCTTTCTTT

clone size: .
J gene: TRBJ2-3
D gene: TRBD2
V gene: TRBV27
CDR3 protein: CASRRLAGTTNTDTQYF
CDR3 DNA: TGTGCCAGCAGACGACTAGCGGGGACCACGAACACAGATACGCAGTATTTT

clone size: many
J gene: TRBJ1-1
D gene: .
V gene: TRBV7-3
CDR3 protein: CASSLTTTGEPFF
CDR3 DNA: TGTGCCAGCAGCTTAACGACGACAGGTGAACCTTTCTTT

clone size: many
J gene: TRBJ2-4
D gene: .
V gene: TRBV2
CDR3 protein: CASRHTKNIQYF
CDR3 DNA: TGTGCCAGCAGGCATACCAAAAACATTCAGTACTTC

clone size: many
J gene: TRBJ2-4
D gene: .
V gene: TRBV7-9
CDR3 protein: CASSRAGKVAKNIQYF
CDR3 DNA: TGTGCCAGCAGCCGGGCAGGGAAAGTAGCCAAAAACATTCAGTACTTC

clone size: many
J gene: TRBJ1-1
D gene: TRBD1
V gene: TRBV7-9
CDR3 protein: CASSFRDREEGAFF
CDR3 DNA: TGTGCCAGCAGCTTCAGGGACAGGGAGGAGGGAGCTTTCTTT

clone size: .
J gene: TRBJ2-1
D gene: .
V gene: TRBV29-1
CDR3 protein: CSVDAHRELNEQFF
CDR3 DNA: TGCAGCGTTGATGCGCACAGGGAATTGAATGAGCAGTTCTTC

clone size: few
J gene: TRBJ1-2
D gene: .
V gene: TRBV29-1
CDR3 protein: CSVGSTALDPYGYTF
CDR3 DNA: TGCAGCGTTGGGAGTACCGCTCTAGACCCCTATGGCTACACCTTC

clone size: few
J gene: TRBJ1-5
D gene: .
V gene: TRBV27
CDR3 protein: CASSLATPRDQPQHF
CDR3 DNA: TGTGCCAGCAGTCTTGCGACCCCTAGGGATCAGCCCCAGCATTTT

clone size: many
J gene: TRBJ1-1
D gene: TRBD1
V gene: TRBV28
CDR3 protein: CASSNIDRGRPEAFF
CDR3 DNA: TGTGCCAGCAGCAATATAGACAGGGGAAGGCCTGAAGCTTTCTTT

clone size: .
J gene: TRBJ1-1
D gene: .
V gene: TRBV5-4
CDR3 protein: CASSFGGSGGTEAFF
CDR3 DNA: TGTGCCAGCAGCTTTGGGGGATCGGGGGGCACTGAAGCTTTCTTT

clone size: .
J gene: TRBJ1-1
D gene: TRBD1
V gene: TRBV6-5
CDR3 protein: CATQMTGRGNTEAFF
CDR3 DNA: TGTGCCACCCAGATGACAGGGCGGGGGAACACTGAAGCTTTCTTT

clone size: .
J gene: TRBJ2-2
D gene: .
V gene: TRBV7-6
CDR3 protein: CASSLDGIGELFF
CDR3 DNA: TGTGCCAGCAGCTTAGACGGAATCGGGGAGCTGTTTTTT

clone size: .
J gene: TRBJ1-1
D gene: .
V gene: TRBV7-9
CDR3 protein: CASSRGGGDLMNTEAFF
CDR3 DNA: TGTGCCAGCAGCCGGGGTGGGGGGGATTTGATGAACACTGAAGCTTTCTTT

clone size: .
J gene: TRBJ2-1
D gene: TRBD2
V gene: TRBV29-1
CDR3 protein: CSARLAEEQFF
CDR3 DNA: TGCAGCGCCCGACTAGCGGAAGAGCAGTTCTTC

clone size: .
J gene: TRBJ2-2
D gene: .
V gene: TRBV14
CDR3 protein: CASSQVRGPGELFF
CDR3 DNA: TGTGCCAGCAGCCAAGTCAGGGGCCCCGGGGAGCTGTTTTTT

clone size: .
J gene: TRBJ1-2
D gene: .
V gene: TRBV2
CDR3 protein: CASSEATPPPTF
CDR3 DNA: TGTGCCAGCAGTGAAGCAACGCCCCCCCCAACCTTC

clone size: many
J gene: TRBJ2-7
D gene: .
V gene: TRBV11-2
CDR3 protein: CASSFQDYYEQYF
CDR3 DNA: TGTGCCAGCAGCTTCCAGGACTACTACGAGCAGTACTTC

clone size: few
J gene: TRBJ2-7
D gene: .
V gene: TRBV28
CDR3 protein: CASSLVGRNYEQYF
CDR3 DNA: TGTGCCAGCAGTTTAGTAGGGCGAAACTACGAGCAGTACTTC

clone size: .
J gene: TRBJ1-1
D gene: .
V gene: TRBV7-3
CDR3 protein: CASSLRGGANTEAFF
CDR3 DNA: TGTGCCAGCAGCTTAAGGGGTGGGGCGAACACTGAAGCTTTCTTT

clone size: many
J gene: TRBJ1-1
D gene: TRBD1
V gene: TRBV6-6
CDR3 protein: CASSRTGGEEAFF
CDR3 DNA: TGTGCCAGCAGTCGGACAGGGGGAGAAGAAGCTTTCTTT

clone size: many
J gene: TRBJ2-5
D gene: TRBD2
V gene: TRBV6-4
CDR3 protein: CASSESPSGGAETQYF
CDR3 DNA: TGTGCCAGCAGTGAAAGCCCTAGCGGGGGAGCGGAGACCCAGTACTTC

clone size: few
J gene: TRBJ1-5
D gene: .
V gene: TRBV28
CDR3 protein: CASRDTGQPQHF
CDR3 DNA: TGTGCCAGTCGGGACACTGGTCAGCCCCAGCATTTT

clone size: many
J gene: TRBJ2-1
D gene: .
V gene: TRBV7-2
CDR3 protein: CASSAQGYNEQFF
CDR3 DNA: TGTGCCAGCAGCGCACAGGGATACAATGAGCAGTTCTTC

clone size: few
J gene: TRBJ1-1
D gene: TRBD1
V gene: TRBV6-2/TRBV6-3
CDR3 protein: CASSSGGQGNTEAFF
CDR3 DNA: TGTGCCAGCAGTTCCGGAGGACAGGGGAACACTGAAGCTTTCTTT

clone size: many
J gene: TRBJ1-2
D gene: .
V gene: TRBV19
CDR3 protein: CASTSRGLHYGYTF
CDR3 DNA: TGTGCCAGTACTTCCCGAGGACTACACTATGGCTACACCTTC

clone size: many
J gene: TRBJ1-5
D gene: .
V gene: TRBV28
CDR3 protein: CASSSLDSAHQPQHF
CDR3 DNA: TGTGCCAGCAGTTCGCTGGACAGCGCACATCAGCCCCAGCATTTT

clone size: many
J gene: TRBJ2-3
D gene: .
V gene: TRBV7-2
CDR3 protein: CASSVDRQRDTQYF
CDR3 DNA: TGTGCCAGCAGCGTGGACAGACAGAGGGATACGCAGTATTTT

clone size: few
J gene: TRBJ1-5
D gene: TRBD1
V gene: TRBV27
CDR3 protein: CASSLFGTDDQPQHF
CDR3 DNA: TGTGCCAGCAGTTTATTCGGGACAGACGATCAGCCCCAGCATTTT

clone size: many
J gene: TRBJ1-5
D gene: TRBD1
V gene: TRBV7-9
CDR3 protein: CASSLDREGGQPQHF
CDR3 DNA: TGTGCCAGCAGTCTGGACAGGGAAGGAGGACAGCCCCAGCATTTT

clone size: many
J gene: TRBJ2-7
D gene: .
V gene: TRBV2
CDR3 protein: CASRTNGAEQYF
CDR3 DNA: TGTGCCAGCAGGACAAACGGGGCCGAGCAGTACTTC

clone size: few
J gene: TRBJ1-5
D gene: .
V gene: TRBV12-3/TRBV12-4
CDR3 protein: CASSLTSNQPQHF
CDR3 DNA: TGTGCCAGCAGTCTCACGAGCAATCAGCCCCAGCATTTT

clone size: many
J gene: TRBJ2-3
D gene: TRBD2
V gene: TRBV7-2
CDR3 protein: CASTLAAGLVADTQYF
CDR3 DNA: TGTGCCAGCACCTTGGCCGCGGGACTAGTTGCAGATACGCAGTATTTT

clone size: .
J gene: TRBJ2-5
D gene: .
V gene: TRBV25-1
CDR3 protein: CASSAGGRSHF
CDR3 DNA: TGTGCCAGCAGTGCTGGGGGGAGGTCGCACTTC

clone size: many
J gene: TRBJ1-1
D gene: .
V gene: TRBV7-2
CDR3 protein: CASSLIFRSGDTEAFF
CDR3 DNA: TGTGCCAGCAGCTTAATCTTTCGATCAGGGGACACTGAAGCTTTCTTT

clone size: .
J gene: TRBJ1-4
D gene: .
V gene: TRBV29-1
CDR3 protein: CSVESGEFNEKLFF
CDR3 DNA: TGCAGCGTTGAGTCGGGGGAGTTTAATGAAAAACTGTTTTTT